The 5 T cell receptor beta chains below come from one sample, sequenced in a study of low-dose radiotherapy and immunotherapy resistance in tumors. Priming of first-strand cDNA relied on TRAV- and TRBV-specific primers (covering alpha and beta chains). A roughly 22-cycle PCR with a constant-region primer and V-primer adapter amplified TCRs. MiXCR was run by TCRdb on the reads, yielding one entry per CDR3 protein. The data contain about 7,300 distinct CDR3 sequences, approximately 82% of them singletons. All receptors derive from a human donor with advanced metastatic prostate, ovarian, gallbladder or colorectal cancer (not recorded which). This table probably holds off-target reads from a library built for another chain.

CDR3 nucleotide sequence: TGTGCCAGCAGTTACAGGGTCACCGGGGAGCTGTTTTTT. This sequence encodes CASSYRVTGELFF. This chain links TRBV6-2 or TRBV6-3 with TRBJ2-2; no clear D gene. Germline V CDR1 and CDR2: MNHEY, SVGEGT. V lost 2 bases, J lost 4 bases, and 5 bases lay in between. This CDR3 has 13 amino acids.

This sequence joins TRBV11-2 and TRBJ1-1, with 11 bases fitting TRBD1. This CDR3 spans 16 amino acids. V lost 6 bases and J lost 7; bases outside the gene matches: 13. Germline loops: CDR1 SGHAT, CDR2 FQNNGV. CDR3 DNA: TGTGCCAGCAGTCAAGGGGGTTGGGACAGGGGGAATGAAGCTTTCTTT. Its translation: CASSQGGWDRGNEAFF.

The chain links TRBV21-1 to TRBJ2-7; the table calls TRBD1, which could not be checked here. TRBV21-1 is a pseudogene. The CDR3 is 17 residues long. The CDR3, as DNA: TGTGCCAGCAGCACCTGGGACAGGGCAAGGATAAATTACGAGCAGTACTTC. It yields the protein CASSTWDRARINYEQYF.

This clonotype came up a few times. The rearrangement joins TRBV28 to TRBJ1-5; D perhaps matches TRBD1 (5 bases). The CDR3 is made up of 14 amino acids. Deletions cut 3 bases from V and 6 bases from J, with 12 bases between. Germline V gives CDR1 MDHEN, CDR2 SYDVKM. Here the CDR3 reads CASSFVGEGQPQHF. The CDR3 DNA sequence: TGTGCCAGCAGTTTCGTAGGGGAGGGTCAGCCCCAGCATTTT. The complete variable domain, with remaining parts taken from reference TRBV28 and TRBJ1-5, reads DVKVTQSSRYLVKRTGEKVFLECVQDMDHENMFWYRQDPGLGLRLIYFSYDVKMKEKGDIPEGYSVSREKKERFSLILESASTNQTSMYLCASSFVGEGQPQHFGDGTRLSIL.

This sequence joins TRBV7-2 and TRBJ2-5; 9 bases are a match to TRBD2. Germline V gene sequence: CDR1 SGHTA, CDR2 FQGNSA. The CDR3 is made up of 14 amino acids. The V segment lost 6 bases and the J segment 5 bases; nucleotides outside the gene matches: 7. The CDR3 region has the DNA TGTGCCAGCAGTGTTTCTAGCGGGGAGGAGACCCAGTACTTC. Its protein product is CASSVSSGEETQYF.